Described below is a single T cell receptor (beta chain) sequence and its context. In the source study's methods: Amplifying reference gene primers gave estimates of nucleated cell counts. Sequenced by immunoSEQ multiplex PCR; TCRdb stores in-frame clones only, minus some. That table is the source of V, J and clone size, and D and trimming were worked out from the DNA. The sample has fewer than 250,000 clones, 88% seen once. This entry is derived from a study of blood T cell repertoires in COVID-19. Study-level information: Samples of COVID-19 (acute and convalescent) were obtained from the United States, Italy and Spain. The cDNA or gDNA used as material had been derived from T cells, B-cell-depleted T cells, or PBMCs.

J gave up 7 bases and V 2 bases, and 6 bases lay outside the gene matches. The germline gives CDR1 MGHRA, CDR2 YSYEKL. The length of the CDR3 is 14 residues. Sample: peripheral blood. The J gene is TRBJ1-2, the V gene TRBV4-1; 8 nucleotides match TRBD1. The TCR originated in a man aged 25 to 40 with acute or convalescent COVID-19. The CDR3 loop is CASSQQGAKLGYTF. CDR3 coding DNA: TGCGCCAGCAGCCAACAGGGGGCGAAGCTTGGCTACACCTTC.